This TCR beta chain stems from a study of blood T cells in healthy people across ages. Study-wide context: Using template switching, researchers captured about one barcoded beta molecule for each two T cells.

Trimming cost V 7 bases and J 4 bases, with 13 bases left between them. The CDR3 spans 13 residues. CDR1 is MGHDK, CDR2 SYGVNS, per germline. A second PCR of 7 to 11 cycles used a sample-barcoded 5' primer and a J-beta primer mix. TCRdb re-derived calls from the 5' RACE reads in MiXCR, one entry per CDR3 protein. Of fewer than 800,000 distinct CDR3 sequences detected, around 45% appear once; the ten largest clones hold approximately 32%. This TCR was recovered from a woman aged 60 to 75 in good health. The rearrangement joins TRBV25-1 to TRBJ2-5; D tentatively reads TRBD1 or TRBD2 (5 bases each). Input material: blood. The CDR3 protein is CASMRGAGETQYF. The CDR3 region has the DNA TGTGCCAGCATGCGAGGGGCGGGAGAGACCCAGTACTTC.